The next 26 T cell receptor beta chains were all read from a single sample in a study of T cells in Graves' hyperthyroidism and ophthalmopathy (dated by TCRdb to about 2019). Library prep was done by multiplex PCR. Sequencing instrument: Illumina HiSeq 2000. Amplification of TCR beta CDR3 regions was carried out from RNA transcripts. The first round of RT-PCR for the TCR CDR3 was performed with the HTBI primer set and the Qiagen OneStep RT-PCR kit. TCRdb handled the public reads itself, with Q25 trimming in fastp and clone calling in MiXCR, and kept productive beta chains. Entries that share a CDR3 protein sequence are merged under the most common genes and DNA. Across this sample there are roughly 300,000 distinct CDR3 sequences, with around a sixth seen only once. Together, the top ten hold about 49% of the sample. Sequencing was done on a sample of blood. Every receptor here comes from a woman aged 45 to 65 with Graves' hyperthyroidism.

This clonotype was detected only a few times. V and J are TRBV6-6 and TRBJ1-2, with D perhaps matching TRBD1 (6 bases). Deletions cut 2 bases from V and 3 bases from J, with 13 bases between. The CDR3 sequence is 15 residues long. The germline V gene encodes CDR1 MNHNY and CDR2 SVGAGI (reference sequence). CDR3 amino acids: CASSYTPTGHYGYTF. CDR3 DNA sequence: TGTGCCAGCAGTTACACTCCGACAGGACACTATGGCTACACCTTC.

This clonotype showed up many times. The chain links TRBV11-2 to TRBJ2-3; D may be TRBD1 or TRBD2 (6 bases each). Germline V lookup: CDR1 SGHAT, CDR2 FQNNGV. V was pared by 5 bases and J by 4 bases, with 28 bases between. The CDR3 covers 19 residues. CDR3 in DNA: TGTGCCAGCAGCCTCACGCCCGGGGGCCTCCGCGGTCGTGCAGATACGCAGTATTTT. The encoded protein is CASSLTPGGLRGRADTQYF.

At least ten counts were recorded for this clonotype. The chain joins TRBV11-2 to TRBJ2-7; TRBD2 might be the D (6 bases). Germline V gene data show CDR1 as SGHAT and CDR2 as FQNNGV. The CDR3 length is 14 residues. Trimming took off 1 base at V and 3 bases at J, with 10 bases between the two ends. Here the CDR3 DNA reads TGTGCCAGCAGCTTAGGCGGGACCCTCTACGAGCAGTACTTC. Protein sequence: CASSLGGTLYEQYF.

This clonotype was seen at least ten times. The rearrangement joins TRBV27 to TRBJ1-5, with D maybe TRBD1 (5 bases). The CDR3 is 14 residues long. CDR1 and CDR2 from the germline V gene are MNHEY and SMNVEV (reference sequence). The ends were cut back, 3 bases at V and 1 base at J, with 7 bases in the middle. The CDR3 nucleotides are TGTGCCAGCAGTTTTCAGGGCAGCAATCAGCCCCAGCATTTT. This gives the protein CASSFQGSNQPQHF.

The genes are TRBV20-1 and TRBJ2-1; 13 bases agree with TRBD2. Germline CDR1 and CDR2: DFQATT and SNEGSKA (reference sequence). CDR3 length equals 14 residues. V lost 4 bases to trimming and J lost 8 bases; unmatched junction nucleotides: 5. The CDR3 loop reads CSAKGTSGTYEQFF. The CDR3 bases are TGCAGTGCTAAGGGGACTAGCGGGACCTATGAGCAGTTCTTC.

A few counts support this clonotype. The chain carries TRBV6-5 and TRBJ1-3; D call uncertain. Germline V gene lookup returns CDR1 MNHEY and CDR2 SVGAGI. The V gene lost 0 bases and the J gene lost 0 bases, with 18 bases spanning the gap. The CDR3 consists of 19 residues. CDR3 nucleotides: TGTGCCAGCAGTTACTCTTCCATTGTGGGTACCAGCTCTGGAAACACCATATATTTT. It translates to CASSYSSIVGTSSGNTIYF.

This clonotype was observed many times. The chain has TRBV2 and TRBJ2-3; D gene ambiguous. Trimming took off 2 bases at V and 0 bases at J, with 3 bases between the two ends. Looked up from germline, CDR1 is SNHLY and CDR2 is FYNNEI. The CDR3 covers 13 residues. In DNA, the CDR3 is TGTGCCAGCAGTGAAAGGAGCACAGATACGCAGTATTTT. Amino acid sequence: CASSERSTDTQYF. The full variable domain, with the rest looked up from reference TRBV2 and TRBJ2-3, is EPEVTQTPSHQVTQMGQEVILRCVPISNHLYFYWYRQILGQKVEFLVSFYNNEISEKSEIFDDQFSVERPDGSNFTLKIRSTKLEDSAMYFCASSERSTDTQYFGPGTRLTVL.

V and J are TRBV12-3 or TRBV12-4 and TRBJ1-6, with D unresolved. The V end was cut by 1 base, the J end by 10 bases, with 8 bases between. This CDR3 contains 13 residues. CDR3 nucleotide sequence: TGTGCCAGCAGTTTAGACCGTAGGTCACCCCTCCACTTT. Translation gives CASSLDRRSPLHF.

This chain uses TRBV11-2 with TRBJ1-2; D call uncertain. The germline CDR1 and CDR2 sequences are SGHAT and FQNNGV. The CDR3 has 12 amino acids. Trimming cost V 4 bases and J 3 bases, with 6 bases left between them. The CDR3 reads CASSSRHYGYTF. CDR3 nucleotide sequence: TGTGCCAGCAGCTCTAGGCACTATGGCTACACCTTC.

This clonotype was found a few times. V usage is TRBV6-2 or TRBV6-3 and J usage is TRBJ1-4, with 7 bases aligning to TRBD1. Germline trimming cut 5 bases from V and 10 bases from J; bases unmatched to any gene: 16. The CDR3 contains 16 residues. From germline, CDR1 is MNHEY and CDR2 SVGEGT. This chain's CDR3 is CASSPHTGEEVRKLFF. The CDR3, as DNA: TGTGCCAGCAGTCCCCACACAGGGGAGGAGGTTCGAAAACTGTTTTTT.

This rearrangement joins TRBV12-3 or TRBV12-4 to TRBJ2-5; 13 positions match TRBD2. V dropped 5 bases and J dropped 5; count of bases not matched to a gene: 5. The CDR3 runs to 15 residues. For the CDR3, the DNA is TGTGCCAGCAGTACACTAGCGGGGGGGGCGGAGACCCAGTACTTC. Protein product: CASSTLAGGAETQYF.

At least ten counts were recorded for this clonotype. The rearrangement uses TRBV27 and TRBJ2-1, with a weak D call TRBD2 (6 bases). CDR1 is MNHEY, CDR2 SMNVEV, per germline (reference sequence). The CDR3 spans 15 residues. The V gene lost 7 bases and the J gene lost 0 bases, with 13 bases spanning the gap. This chain's CDR3 is CASTRVGGSYNEQFF. DNA of the CDR3: TGTGCCAGCACCCGCGTGGGGGGCTCCTACAATGAGCAGTTCTTC.

This clonotype was counted ten times or more. J is TRBJ2-1 and V is TRBV18; 9 nucleotides line up with TRBD2. The CDR3 runs 16 residues. After removal of 3 bases from V and 6 bases from J, the junction contained 9 bases not matched to a gene. From germline, CDR1 is KGHSH and CDR2 LQKENI. DNA for the CDR3: TGTGCCAGCTCACCCCCAATAGCGGGGGTCACCAATGAGCAGTTCTTC. Encoded protein: CASSPPIAGVTNEQFF. Based on the CDR3 plus reference TRBV18 and TRBJ2-1, the full variable domain is NAGVMQNPRHLVRRRGQEARLRCSPMKGHSHVYWYRQLPEEGLKFMVYLQKENIIDESGMPKERFSAEFPKEGPSILRIQQVVRGDSAAYFCASSPPIAGVTNEQFFGPGTRLTVL.

The chain couples TRBV12-3 or TRBV12-4 to TRBJ2-3; either TRBD1 or TRBD2 may fit D (5 bases each). The CDR3 consists of 16 residues. The V end lost 6 bases, the J end lost 1 base, and 17 bases lay between the germline ends. CDR3: CASSSGTTLGTDTQYF. Here the CDR3 DNA reads TGTGCCAGCAGCTCCGGGACCACCCTCGGCACAGATACGCAGTATTTT.

This clonotype was observed a handful of times. This rearrangement joins TRBV29-1 to TRBJ2-1, with D possibly being TRBD2 (6 bases). Trimming took off 8 bases at V and 8 bases at J, with 13 bases between the two ends. The CDR3 loop spans 11 amino acids. Germline CDR1 is SQVTM and CDR2 is ANQGSEA. The CDR3 DNA is TGCAGCCCCGGAGGGCCTGATGAGCAGTTCTTC. Translation gives CSPGGPDEQFF.

This clonotype was detected only a few times. This chain links TRBV7-9 with TRBJ2-5; a weak D match, TRBD1 (5 bases). The CDR3 contains 13 residues. Germline V gene lookup returns CDR1 SEHNR and CDR2 FQNEAQ (reference sequence). V was cut by 2 bases and J by 7 bases, with 11 bases left in between. Here the CDR3 reads CASSLLGQPTQYF. The CDR3 DNA follows: TGTGCCAGCAGCTTACTGGGGCAGCCGACCCAGTACTTC.

V gene TRBV11-2 combines with J gene TRBJ2-7, with D perhaps TRBD1 (7 bases). The CDR3 has 13 residues. The germline gives CDR1 SGHAT, CDR2 FQNNGV. Trimming left V 0 bases short and J 5 bases short, with 8 bases between. The CDR3 sequence: CASSLDRGDEQYV. The CDR3, as DNA: TGTGCCAGCAGCTTAGACAGGGGGGACGAGCAGTACGTC.

This clonotype has ten or more counts. V gene TRBV18 combines with J gene TRBJ2-1, with 8 bases aligning to TRBD1. CDR1 KGHSH and CDR2 LQKENI come from the germline V gene. This CDR3 is 16 amino acids long. The V and J ends lost 8 bases and 8 bases, in that order; junction bases with no gene match: 17. The CDR3 DNA sequence: TGTGCCAGCGTTCCTTACTGGACAGGGAATAAGGATGAGCAGTTCTTC. This gives the protein CASVPYWTGNKDEQFF. Full variable domain (missing parts from reference TRBV18 and TRBJ2-1): NAGVMQNPRHLVRRRGQEARLRCSPMKGHSHVYWYRQLPEEGLKFMVYLQKENIIDESGMPKERFSAEFPKEGPSILRIQQVVRGDSAAYFCASVPYWTGNKDEQFFGPGTRLTVL.

This clonotype was counted ten times or more. The CDR3 reads CASSLVGEETQYF. The DNA of the CDR3 is TGTGCCAGCAGCTTAGTAGGGGAAGAGACCCAGTACTTC. The rearrangement uses TRBV7-9 and TRBJ2-5, with a tentative D call TRBD1 (5 bases). Germline V gives CDR1 SEHNR, CDR2 FQNEAQ (reference sequence). The V gene lost 1 base and the J gene lost 3 bases, with 6 bases spanning the gap. This CDR3 region has 13 residues. Complete variable domain (other parts from reference TRBV7-9 and TRBJ2-5): DTGVSQNPRHKITKRGQNVTFRCDPISEHNRLYWYRQTLGQGPEFLTYFQNEAQLEKSRLLSDRFSAERPKGSFSTLEIQRTEQGDSAMYLCASSLVGEETQYFGPGTRLLVL.

V is TRBV5-1 and J is TRBJ1-2, with a weak D call TRBD1 (6 bases). The CDR3 runs 15 residues. Germline V CDR1 and CDR2: SGHRS, YFSETQ. Trimming shortened V by 5 bases and J by 2 bases, and 16 bases separated the two germline ends. The CDR3 loop is CASRPGGGPNYGYTF. In DNA, the CDR3 is TGCGCCAGCAGACCTGGGGGGGGCCCAAACTATGGCTACACCTTC. Drawing the rest from reference TRBV5-1 and TRBJ1-2, the complete variable domain is KAGVTQTPRYLIKTRGQQVTLSCSPISGHRSVSWYQQTPGQGLQFLFEYFSETQRNKGNFPGRFSGRQFSNSRSEMNVSTLELGDSALYLCASRPGGGPNYGYTFGSGTRLTVV.

This clonotype showed up many times. This rearrangement joins TRBV11-2 to TRBJ2-7; TRBD2 matches 13 bases. Germline CDR1 reads SGHAT; CDR2 reads FQNNGV. J lost 3 bases, V lost 1 base, and 0 bases had no gene match. CDR3 length: 15 amino acids. The CDR3 loop is CASSLGLAGGYEQYF. The CDR3 region has the DNA TGTGCCAGCAGCTTAGGACTAGCGGGAGGCTACGAGCAGTACTTC.

In the case of this clonotype: This may be a read error, as it is one base from a much larger clone. The V gene is TRBV11-3, the J gene TRBJ2-1; maybe TRBD2 (6 bases). The CDR3 is 13 amino acids. CDR1 and CDR2 (germline): SGHNT, YENEEA. CDR3 nucleotides: TGTGCCAGCAGCGCGGGACCAAACAATGAGCAGTCCTTC. Protein sequence: CASSAGPNNEQSF.

This clonotype was observed at least ten times. The J gene is TRBJ1-5, the V gene TRBV6-2 or TRBV6-3; D gene ambiguous. Trimming left V 0 bases short and J 5 bases short, with 11 bases between. Per the germline V gene, CDR1 is MNHEY and CDR2 is SVGEGT. The CDR3 extends over 15 amino acids. The chain's CDR3 is CASSYSFSRDQPQHF. The CDR3 DNA reads TGTGCCAGCAGTTACTCCTTTTCGCGAGATCAGCCCCAGCATTTT.

Comment on this clonotype: A much more abundant neighbour one base away suggests this may be a read error. The V and J genes are TRBV6-1 and TRBJ1-1; 12 positions match TRBD1. Germline CDR1 and CDR2: MNHNS and SASEGT. The CDR3 runs to 19 residues. In DNA form, the CDR3 reads TGTGCCAGCAGTGAAATACTTTCGGGACAGGGGGCGAGGAGGGCTGAAGCTCTCTTT. This translates into CASSEILSGQGARRAEALF.

About this clonotype: This sequence may be a read error, since a much larger clone differs from it by one base. This chain's CDR3 is CASSQDGSRGVLGRETQYF. In DNA form, the CDR3 reads TGTGCCAGCAGCCAAGATGGAAGCAGGGGAGTCTTAGGACGAGAGACCCAGTACTTC. The gene calls are TRBV3-1 and TRBJ2-5; tentatively, D is TRBD1 (6 bases). The V and J ends lost 0 bases and 4 bases respectively, with 24 bases between them. The length of the CDR3 is 19 residues. CDR1 and CDR2 from the germline V gene are LGHDT and YNNKEL (reference sequence).

V is TRBV20-1 and J is TRBJ2-7; TRBD1 matches at 9 bases. Trimming cost V 6 bases and J 4 bases; bases outside gene matches: 7. Germline CDR1 reads DFQATT; CDR2 reads SNEGSKA (reference sequence). The CDR3 extends over 13 amino acids. The CDR3 sequence: CSAYRDRAYEQYF. CDR3 in DNA: TGCAGTGCCTATCGGGACAGGGCGTACGAGCAGTACTTC.